Shown below are 12 T cell receptor beta chains from a single sample sequenced in a study of regulatory T cells in long-lasting Graves disease. Construction of TCR beta libraries relied on iRepertoire HTBI primers and on Arm-PCR targeting CDR3 regions. MiXCR, applied by TCRdb to the multiplex PCR reads, yields one record per CDR3 protein. The sample holds roughly 500,000 distinct CDR3 sequences, about 13% seen once. Time point specified: newly diagnosed GD, antithyroid drugs for less than 3 months. There was RNA extracted from PBMCs, and the TCR library was made from it. The data also belong to a second study, concerning T cells in Graves' hyperthyroidism and ophthalmopathy.

Specimen: peripheral blood mononuclear cells (PBMCs), collected at new diagnosis, from a patient treated with antithyroid drugs. Receptor source: a man aged 30-40 years with Graves disease.

The V call is TRBV20-1, the J call TRBJ2-3, with 11 bases identical to TRBD2. The V gene's germline CDR1 is DFQATT and CDR2 SNEGSKA (reference sequence). This CDR3 is built from 16 residues. The J segment lost 4 bases and the V segment lost 5 bases, leaving 11 bases of the junction unmatched. DNA for the CDR3: TGCAGTGCTGACCCACAACTAGCGGGAGACTCAGATACGCAGTATTTT. This codes for CSADPQLAGDSDTQYF.

The genes are TRBV15 and TRBJ2-1; 11 positions match TRBD2. V was clipped by 1 base and J by 5 bases; unmatched bases: 4. The germline V gene encodes CDR1 LNHNV and CDR2 YYDKDF (reference sequence). This CDR3 contains 16 residues. CDR3 sequence reads: CATSRGGLAAHNEQFF. The CDR3 bases are TGTGCCACCAGCAGAGGGGGACTAGCGGCTCACAATGAGCAGTTCTTC.

This clonotype was counted ten times or more. The CDR3 DNA sequence: TGTGCCACCAGCAGAGGCGTCGAGCAGTACTTC. It encodes CATSRGVEQYF. The chain recombines TRBV15 with TRBJ2-7; D gene unclear. The germline V gene encodes CDR1 LNHNV and CDR2 YYDKDF (reference sequence). This CDR3 comprises 11 residues. The germline V and J ends were trimmed by 1 base and 6 bases, with 4 bases remaining between them.

This clonotype has more than one count but fewer than ten. The V call is TRBV29-1, the J call TRBJ2-2; TRBD2 aligns across 7 bases. The length of the CDR3 is 16 residues. Germline values: CDR1 SQVTM, CDR2 ANQGSEA. V dropped 2 bases and J dropped 3; count of bases not matched to a gene: 9. In nucleotides, the CDR3 is TGCAGCGTTGAAAACACTAGCGAGGGAGACACCGGGGAGCTGTTTTTT. This encodes CSVENTSEGDTGELFF.

This clonotype has at least ten counts. This chain joins TRBV20-1 and TRBJ2-3, with D perhaps TRBD2 (5 bases). The CDR3 is made up of 15 amino acids. V was pared by 6 bases and J by 3 bases, with 19 bases between. Germline V CDR1 and CDR2: DFQATT, SNEGSKA (reference sequence). The CDR3 coding sequence is TGCAGTGCCATGACCGAGGGAGTTCTGACAGATACGCAGTATTTT. It codes for CSAMTEGVLTDTQYF.

This clonotype has ten or more counts. The V call is TRBV20-1, the J call TRBJ2-7; either TRBD1 or TRBD2 may supply D (5 bases each). The CDR3 covers 12 residues. V was trimmed by 3 bases and J by 6 bases, leaving 12 bases between them. The V gene's germline CDR1 is DFQATT and CDR2 SNEGSKA (reference sequence). Here the CDR3 DNA reads TGCAGTGCTAGTAACCCAGGGAGCGAGCAGTACTTC. Protein product: CSASNPGSEQYF.

This clonotype has just a few counts. This rearrangement joins TRBV19 to TRBJ2-5, with TRBD1 identical over 9 bases. CDR1 and CDR2 (germline): LNHDA, SQIVND (reference sequence). The CDR3 is 14 amino acids. The V gene end was trimmed by 9 bases and the J gene end by 4 bases; junction bases not matched to a gene: 9. The CDR3 coding sequence is TGTGCCAGCCGACTCGGACAGGGGCCAGAGACCCAGTACTTC. It is translated as CASRLGQGPETQYF.

This clonotype was seen at least ten times. This sequence joins TRBV29-1 and TRBJ2-4, with no clear D. CDR3 length: 13 residues. V lost 5 bases, J lost 9 bases, and 17 bases lay in between. Germline-derived CDR1 and CDR2 are SQVTM and ANQGSEA. CDR3 sequence (DNA): TGCAGCGTTAAAACACAAAGCCTGAGCATTCAGTACTTC. It translates to CSVKTQSLSIQYF. The full variable domain, with the rest looked up from reference TRBV29-1 and TRBJ2-4, is SAVISQKPSRDICQRGTSLTIQCQVDSQVTMMFWYRQQPGQSLTLIATANQGSEATYESGFVIDKFPISRPNLTFSTLTVSNMSPEDSSIYLCSVKTQSLSIQYFGAGTRLSVL.

A few counts support this clonotype. The chain couples TRBV5-1 to TRBJ2-7; 13 positions agree with TRBD2. The CDR3 spans 17 residues. V gave up 3 bases and J gave up 9 bases; unmatched junction bases: 15. The germline V gene encodes CDR1 SGHRS and CDR2 YFSETQ. The CDR3 region has the DNA TGCGCCAGCAGCTCGGGACTAGCGGGATCGGGGACTTGGGGGCAGTACTTC. This encodes CASSSGLAGSGTWGQYF.

This clonotype was counted only a few times. This chain joins TRBV30 and TRBJ2-3, with D possibly TRBD2 on 6 matching bases. CDR1 is GTSNPN, CDR2 SVGIG, per germline (reference sequence). The CDR3 contains 12 residues. V lost 2 bases and J lost 9, with 12 bases in between. The CDR3 DNA reads as TGTGCCTGGAGTCTGACGGGAGAGACGCAGTATTTT. Amino acid sequence: CAWSLTGETQYF.

This clonotype occurred once. The gene calls are TRBV20-1 and TRBJ2-1, with TRBD2 as a possible D gene (6 bases). This CDR3 contains 16 residues. The germline CDR1 and CDR2 sequences are DFQATT and SNEGSKA (reference sequence). Trimming removed 0 bases from V and 0 bases from J, with 12 bases in between. In DNA form, the CDR3 reads TGCAGTGCTAGAGATCTCGGGAGCGGCTCCTACAATGAGCAGTTCTTC. It translates to CSARDLGSGSYNEQFF.

This clonotype was observed many times. The rearrangement links TRBV13 to TRBJ2-1; weak D call: TRBD2 (7 bases). Trimming took off 0 bases at V and 10 bases at J, with 16 bases between the two ends. CDR1 and CDR2 from the germline V gene are PRHDT and FYEKMQ (reference sequence). The CDR3 spans 15 residues. The CDR3 sequence is CASSLGGLVQGEQFF. CDR3 DNA sequence: TGTGCCAGCAGCTTAGGCGGACTAGTCCAGGGGGAGCAGTTCTTC.